This is a list of T cell receptor beta chains from one sample in a study of cytomegalovirus exposure and HLA in healthy donors. Repertoires were generated with immunoSEQ multiplex PCR, while TCRdb's copy carries only in-frame clones and drops some. The ten top clones account for roughly 1.2%, within a sample of about 200,000 clones. The sample consisted of PBMCs. These TCRs come from a girl aged 2-10 years in good health and CMV-seropositive. CDR3s include the opening cysteine and the closing phenylalanine or tryptophan. The order of the fields is CDR3 DNA, CDR3 protein, D gene, V gene, J gene. D genes are given only for firm matches.

CDR3nt: TGCGCCAGCAGCTTGGCGGTCCTAGTGGGGGGTAACAATGAGCAGTTCTTC; CDR3aa: CASSLAVLVGGNNEQFF; d_gene: .; v_gene: TRBV5-1; j_gene: TRBJ2-1
CDR3nt: TGTGCCAGCAGCTTTGCTTTAACCGGGACTAGCGGGATCACTGAGCAGTTCTTC; CDR3aa: CASSFALTGTSGITEQFF; d_gene: TRBD2; v_gene: TRBV13; j_gene: TRBJ2-1
CDR3nt: TGTGCCAGCAGCTTCACAGGGGATGCTGGAAACACCATATATTTT; CDR3aa: CASSFTGDAGNTIYF; d_gene: TRBD1; v_gene: TRBV11-2; j_gene: TRBJ1-3
CDR3nt: TGCGCCAGCAAGGTAGAGGAGTCGATCCAAGAGACCCAGTACTTC; CDR3aa: CASKVEESIQETQYF; d_gene: .; v_gene: TRBV5-1; j_gene: TRBJ2-5
CDR3nt: TGTGCCAGCAGGGCAGGGTTGGGTATGAACACTGAAGCTTTCTTT; CDR3aa: CASRAGLGMNTEAFF; d_gene: .; v_gene: TRBV28; j_gene: TRBJ1-1
CDR3nt: TGTGCCAGCCGGGACAGAAATAATTCACCCCTCCACTTT; CDR3aa: CASRDRNNSPLHF; d_gene: TRBD1; v_gene: TRBV2; j_gene: TRBJ1-6
CDR3nt: TGTGCCACCATGGACAGGGGAGACGAAAAACTGTTTTTT; CDR3aa: CATMDRGDEKLFF; d_gene: TRBD1; v_gene: TRBV15; j_gene: TRBJ1-4
CDR3nt: TGTGCCAGCAGCTTGAGCAGGCCAACTAATGAAAAACTGTTTTTT; CDR3aa: CASSLSRPTNEKLFF; d_gene: .; v_gene: TRBV7-9; j_gene: TRBJ1-4
CDR3nt: TGCGCCAGCAGCTCTGGGACTAGCGGGGTCTCGTTTGGAGAGACCCAGTACTTC; CDR3aa: CASSSGTSGVSFGETQYF; d_gene: TRBD2; v_gene: TRBV5-1; j_gene: TRBJ2-5
CDR3nt: TGTGCCAGCACCCCCCCATGGACAGGCAAGCAGTATTTT; CDR3aa: CASTPPWTGKQYF; d_gene: TRBD1; v_gene: TRBV5-4; j_gene: TRBJ2-3
CDR3nt: TGTGCCAGCAGGATAGGGGGTGATAGCAATCAGCCCCAGCATTTT; CDR3aa: CASRIGGDSNQPQHF; d_gene: .; v_gene: TRBV27; j_gene: TRBJ1-5
CDR3nt: TGTGCCAGCAGTCTCTCGGCGACAGGGCCTAATCAGCCCCAGCATTTT; CDR3aa: CASSLSATGPNQPQHF; d_gene: TRBD1; v_gene: TRBV27; j_gene: TRBJ1-5
CDR3nt: TGTGCCAGCATAGGGATAGGGGGGGCAGTTCTCGGCGGGGAGCTGTTTTTT; CDR3aa: CASIGIGGAVLGGELFF; d_gene: .; v_gene: TRBV28; j_gene: TRBJ2-2
CDR3nt: TGCAGCGTTGGAGACCTCTCTGGAAACACCATATATTTT; CDR3aa: CSVGDLSGNTIYF; d_gene: .; v_gene: TRBV29-1; j_gene: TRBJ1-3
CDR3nt: TGTGCCAGTAGTACGGGACTACCTAGCACAGATACGCAGTATTTT; CDR3aa: CASSTGLPSTDTQYF; d_gene: TRBD2; v_gene: TRBV19; j_gene: TRBJ2-3
CDR3nt: TGTGCCAGCAGCTCCGACAGGGCGAATGAGCAGTTCTTC; CDR3aa: CASSSDRANEQFF; d_gene: TRBD1; v_gene: TRBV7-2; j_gene: TRBJ2-1
CDR3nt: TGCGCCAGCAGCTTGTGGGGAGAGGGCCAAGAGACCCAGTACTTC; CDR3aa: CASSLWGEGQETQYF; d_gene: .; v_gene: TRBV5-1; j_gene: TRBJ2-5
CDR3nt: TGCAGCGTTGAAGATCGCGGTTCCACTGAAGCTTTCTTT; CDR3aa: CSVEDRGSTEAFF; d_gene: .; v_gene: TRBV29-1; j_gene: TRBJ1-1
CDR3nt: TGTGCCAGCAGCGCGCGGACAGGGGGCGCAGAGGGCTACACCTTC; CDR3aa: CASSARTGGAEGYTF; d_gene: TRBD1; v_gene: TRBV9; j_gene: TRBJ1-2
CDR3nt: TGTGCCAGCAGAAGGACAGCCTCTGGAAACACCATATATTTT; CDR3aa: CASRRTASGNTIYF; d_gene: .; v_gene: TRBV27; j_gene: TRBJ1-3
CDR3nt: TGTGCCAGCGGCCAGTTTAGCGGGCCTCTAGAGGAGCAGTACTTC; CDR3aa: CASGQFSGPLEEQYF; d_gene: TRBD2; v_gene: TRBV25-1; j_gene: TRBJ2-5
CDR3nt: TGTGCCAGCAGCCTACTGGAGCCCTGGGAGACCCAGTACTTC; CDR3aa: CASSLLEPWETQYF; d_gene: .; v_gene: TRBV7-9; j_gene: TRBJ2-5
CDR3nt: TGTGCCAGCAGTGATATCGGAGCAACTAATGAAAAACTGTTTTTT; CDR3aa: CASSDIGATNEKLFF; d_gene: .; v_gene: TRBV25-1; j_gene: TRBJ1-4
CDR3nt: TGCAGCGTTCGACGGGAGGGCCACGAGCAGTACTTC; CDR3aa: CSVRREGHEQYF; d_gene: TRBD2; v_gene: TRBV29-1; j_gene: TRBJ2-7
CDR3nt: TGTGCCAGCAGCTTAGCCCGGACAGCGAACACTGAAGCTTTCTTT; CDR3aa: CASSLARTANTEAFF; d_gene: .; v_gene: TRBV7-9; j_gene: TRBJ1-1
CDR3nt: TGTGCCATCAGTGGCTCACTAGCGGGAGTAGGAGATACGCAGTATTTT; CDR3aa: CAISGSLAGVGDTQYF; d_gene: TRBD2; v_gene: TRBV10-3; j_gene: TRBJ2-3
CDR3nt: TGTGCCAGCCTCCAGGGATGGGGCACTGAAGCTTTCTTT; CDR3aa: CASLQGWGTEAFF; d_gene: .; v_gene: TRBV6-1; j_gene: TRBJ1-1
CDR3nt: TGTGCCAGCAGTTCCACAACCTACGAGCAGTACTTC; CDR3aa: CASSSTTYEQYF; d_gene: .; v_gene: TRBV28; j_gene: TRBJ2-7
CDR3nt: TGTGCCAGCAGTCCCGGACTAGCGCCGACCTACGAGCAGTACTTC; CDR3aa: CASSPGLAPTYEQYF; d_gene: TRBD2; v_gene: TRBV27; j_gene: TRBJ2-7
CDR3nt: TGCAGCGTTAGACGCCAGGGGAGTTTTCTGAACACTGAAGCTTTCTTT; CDR3aa: CSVRRQGSFLNTEAFF; d_gene: .; v_gene: TRBV29-1; j_gene: TRBJ1-1
CDR3nt: TGTGCCAGCTCACAAATCGGGGGATTAGCGGGTGAGGATGAGCAGTTCTTC; CDR3aa: CASSQIGGLAGEDEQFF; d_gene: TRBD2; v_gene: TRBV18; j_gene: TRBJ2-1
CDR3nt: TGCGCCAGCAGCGCCCGACAGGGTGTGAACACTGAAGCTTTCTTT; CDR3aa: CASSARQGVNTEAFF; d_gene: TRBD1; v_gene: TRBV4-1; j_gene: TRBJ1-1
CDR3nt: TGTGCCAGCAGCCCTCCGGCGGGGCAGCAGTACTTC; CDR3aa: CASSPPAGQQYF; d_gene: .; v_gene: TRBV28; j_gene: TRBJ2-5
CDR3nt: TGCGCCAGCGGCTCCGCTAGCGTTGCCGGGGAGCTGTTTTTT; CDR3aa: CASGSASVAGELFF; d_gene: .; v_gene: TRBV5-1; j_gene: TRBJ2-2